Below, one T cell receptor beta chain is given with its context. Its antigen is not known. V was trimmed by 5 bases and J by 1 base, leaving 11 bases between them. The CDR3 spans 14 residues. CDR1 is MNHEY and CDR2 is SVGAGI in the germline V gene. These data come from a study of CD8 T cells in ankylosing spondylitis. Overall study results and limits: Ankylosing spondylitis blood seemed to carry a telltale TCR beta motif made of under ten highly homologous variants. Earlier work had already found some motif variants in reactive arthritis synovial fluid and blood. According to the report, clones linked to the disease were significantly enriched in matched synovial fluid samples taken from ankylosing spondylitis patients.

TCRdb processed the 5' RACE reads anew with MiXCR; each CDR3 protein has one entry. The sample shows around 130,000 distinct CDR3 sequences, roughly 18% of them seen only once. The clonotype comes from a male donor with ankylosing spondylitis. Sequenced: blood, either unsorted or a sorted T cell fraction (not recorded which). The J gene is TRBJ1-1, the V gene TRBV6-5; no reliable D call. CDR3 sequence: CASSTSEKNTEAFF. CDR3 nucleotides: TGTGCCAGCAGTACCTCGGAGAAGAACACTGAAGCTTTCTTT.